This T cell receptor beta chain was sequenced in a study of T cells after yellow fever vaccination. The study made its TCR cDNA through 5'RACE template switching. That step introduced a universal primer site along with UMIs. A single record per CDR3 protein comes from TCRdb applying MiXCR to the 5' RACE reads. The sample yields tens of thousands of distinct CDR3 sequences, about 7.8% seen once. The ends lost 4 bases at V and 2 bases at J; junction bases unmatched: 6. CDR3 length: 15 amino acids. The study, taken as a whole, reports: After the booster, about 95% of CD4 and approximately 90% of CD8 primary-response clones were re-detected.

This clonotype was recorded a few times. Its antigen is currently unknown. The chain links TRBV12-3 or TRBV12-4 to TRBJ2-5; 8 bases match TRBD2. This clonotype was obtained from a man younger than 45 who received the YFV17D yellow fever vaccine. This specimen consisted of CD8+ T cells sorted from PBMCs, obtained 15 days after the yellow fever booster vaccination. The CDR3 protein is CASSSLAGSQETQYF. The DNA of the CDR3 is TGTGCCAGCAGTTCCTTAGCGGGATCACAAGAGACCCAGTACTTC.